This entry describes one T cell receptor (beta chain). Its target is unknown. The sample belongs to a study of T cell responses to AZD1222 COVID-19 vaccine. This CDR3 has 14 residues. Germline values: CDR1 MNHEY, CDR2 SVGAGI. V shed 8 bases, J shed 3 bases, and the junction held 7 bases outside the gene matches. Whole-study findings and limits: Nearly half of spike-specific TCRs reportedly target unmutated variant regions. Donors, mostly white British, included more females; clonal diversity was possibly underestimated.

Measured with immunoSEQ multiplex PCR; TCRdb has only the in-frame clones, and not every one. The table lists roughly 150,000 clones, 85% to 90% of them singletons. This TCR was sampled from an adult who received the AZD1222 COVID-19 vaccine. This sample comprised peripheral blood, obtained 28 days after the second AZD1222 dose. V gene TRBV6-5 combines with J gene TRBJ1-1, with 9 bases fitting TRBD1. The CDR3 nucleotides read TGTGCCAGCCGGCCCCGGACAGGGGACACTGAAGCTTTCTTT. Translating it yields CASRPRTGDTEAFF.